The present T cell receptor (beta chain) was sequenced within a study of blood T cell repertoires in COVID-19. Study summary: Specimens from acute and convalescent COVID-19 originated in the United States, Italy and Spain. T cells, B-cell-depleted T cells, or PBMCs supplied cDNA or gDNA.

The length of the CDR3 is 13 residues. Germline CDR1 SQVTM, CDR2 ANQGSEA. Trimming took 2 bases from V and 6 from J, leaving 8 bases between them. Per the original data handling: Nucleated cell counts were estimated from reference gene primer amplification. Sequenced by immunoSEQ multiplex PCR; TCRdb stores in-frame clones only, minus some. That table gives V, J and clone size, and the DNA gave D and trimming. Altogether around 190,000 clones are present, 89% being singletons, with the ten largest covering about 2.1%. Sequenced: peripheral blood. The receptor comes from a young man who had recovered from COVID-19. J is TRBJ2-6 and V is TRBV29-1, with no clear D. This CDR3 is CSVEYSPANVLTF. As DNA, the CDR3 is TGCAGCGTTGAATATTCCCCGGCCAACGTCCTGACTTTC. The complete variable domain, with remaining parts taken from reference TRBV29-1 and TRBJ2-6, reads SAVISQKPSRDICQRGTSLTIQCQVDSQVTMMFWYRQQPGQSLTLIATANQGSEATYESGFVIDKFPISRPNLTFSTLTVSNMSPEDSSIYLCSVEYSPANVLTFGAGSRLTVL.